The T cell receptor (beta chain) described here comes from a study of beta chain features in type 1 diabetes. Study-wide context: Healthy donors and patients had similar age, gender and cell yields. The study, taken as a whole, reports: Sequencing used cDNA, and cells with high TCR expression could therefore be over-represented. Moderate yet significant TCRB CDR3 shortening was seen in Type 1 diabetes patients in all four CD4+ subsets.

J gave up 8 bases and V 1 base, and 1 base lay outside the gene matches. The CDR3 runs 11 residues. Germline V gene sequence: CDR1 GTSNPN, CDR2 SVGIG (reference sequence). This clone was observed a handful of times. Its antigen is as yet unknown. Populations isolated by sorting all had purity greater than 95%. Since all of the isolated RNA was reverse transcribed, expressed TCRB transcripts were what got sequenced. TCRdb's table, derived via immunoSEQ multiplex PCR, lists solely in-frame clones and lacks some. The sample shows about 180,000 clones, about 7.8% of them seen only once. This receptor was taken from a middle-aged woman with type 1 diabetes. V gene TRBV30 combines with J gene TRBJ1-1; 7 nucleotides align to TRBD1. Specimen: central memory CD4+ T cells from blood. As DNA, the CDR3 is TGTGCCTGGAGTGACAGGGGAGAAGCTTTCTTT. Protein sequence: CAWSDRGEAFF.